The present entry profiles one TCR beta chain with its context. In its sample, this clone was seen once. Its antigen is not yet known. Base quality data are lacking; no much larger clone is found one base away. TCR CDR3 regions were amplified from genomic DNA by multiplex PCR using the deep immunoSEQ assay. Extracted genomic DNA from each cell subset was spread evenly across all wells of several immunoSEQ 96-well plates, with each plate serving as a replicate. For sorted subsets, roughly 190 ng of genomic DNA, equivalent to some 30,000 T cell genomes, went into each replicate PCR. Purified libraries were measured with a Qubit 3.0 fluorometer, size-checked on a Bioanalyzer 2100, and measured again with the KAPA Library Quantification kit. A separate single-read 150-cycle Illumina NextSeq 550 flow cell was used to sequence each immunoSEQ 96-well plate. The paper's data handling went like this. The immunoSEQ output contained only junctional sequences without quality scores, so filtering could not match that applied to full-length reads. To assign V/J genes and CDR3, sequences were annotated using PyIR, a Python wrapper for IgBLAST v1.9, with IMGT germline references. Reads were filtered out if the reads had weak V/J assignments (E-value above 1e-6), no CDR3, stop codons, out-of-frame junctions, or ambiguous translated residues. V3J clonotypes were defined as sequences sharing an identical inferred V gene, J gene, and CDR3 amino acid sequence. Percentage overlap between repertoires was computed as shared unique clonotypes divided by the size of the smaller repertoire. Three approaches were used to assess repertoire richness: RTK rarefaction, the Chao1 estimator, and Recon v2.1 estimates of unobserved clonotypes. For all TCRbeta clonotypes obtained by the gDNA method from a few donors, generation probabilities were computed with OLGA. TCRdb retrieved this table from immuneACCESS and kept in-frame rearrangements only. Not all clones are present; in checked studies, unresolved V genes account for under half, and no reason is known for the remainder. V, J and clone size derive from that table, while D and trimming were established from the DNA sequence. The sample table holds roughly 1,000,000 clones, of which around three quarters were seen once. Jointly, the top ten make up 0.4% to 0.55% of the sample.

This specimen belongs to a study of shared clonotypes between healthy human individuals (dated by TCRdb to 2019 to 2021). Broadly, across the study: The cohort included a few men and a couple of women between 18 and 49 years of age. For each donor, CD4 naive and CD4 memory were each given three plates, CD8 naive was given two plates, and CD8 memory was given one plate. To estimate repertoire size and how much clonotype sharing occurs between individuals, the study deeply sequenced the blood TCR repertoires of five healthy adults. Different laboratories and diverse techniques were used to prepare libraries and sequence TCR repertoires, to increase sequencing depth and limit assay-specific biases. Leukapheresis yielded between about 0.85 and 9 billion PBMCs per donor. The research as a whole found: Rarefaction of sorted-subset datasets indicated incomplete sequencing despite the large sequencing depth. Roughly 5.2% of naive CD4, 3.5% of naive CD8, about 2.1% of memory CD4, and 0.4% of memory CD8 clonotypes were shared across a few donors. Based on pairwise subsampling, the degree of clonotype sharing among donors was expected to be affected by sequencing depth. Estimated clonotype richness was generally larger for naive than for memory subsets. Only blood was sampled, and tissue TCR repertoires likely differ from those in blood. Higher generation probabilities were observed for clonotypes shared by all four sorted-subset donors than for non-shared clonotypes. Because the study included only a small number of donors, the genetic and exposure-history diversity represented was limited.

V is pruned by 2 bases and J by 3 bases, leaving 5 bases of the junction without a gene match. From cysteine to phenylalanine, the CDR3 is 16 amino acids long. The retained sequence is limited to the CDR3, 48 bases, with the frame set at the first base. The germline V gene sets CDR1 to WSHSY and CDR2 to SAAADI. The donors were healthy, HIV-negative adults who had no recently reported acute infections or vaccinations. Every donor was a Caucasian adult living in Nashville, Tennessee, USA. CD4+ T cells were enriched through magnetic negative selection, after which naive cells were positively selected on CD45RA and the remaining negative fraction served as the memory subset. After blood collection by leukapheresis, PBMCs were isolated using Ficoll-Histopaque density gradient centrifugation and then cryopreserved in the vapor phase of liquid nitrogen. Analytical flow cytometry was used to check the purity and quantity of every magnetically sorted T cell population. Each sorted fraction had its genomic DNA isolated and then quantified by UV absorbance on a Nanodrop 2000c.

This sequence was found in a young man in good health. Some clones in this sample may be carry-over from other donors' samples. Sequences were obtained from memory CD4+ T cells from PBMCs. The sample's cell subset or site label, in plain terms: CD45RA-negative fraction. This sequence uses TRBV10-2 and TRBJ2-7; TRBD2 aligns with 12 central bases. The DNA reads as follows: TGCGCCAGCAGTGAGCCGGGACTAGCGGGCCTCTACGAGCAGTACTTC. Its product reads: CASSEPGLAGLYEQYF.